Listed here are 15 T cell receptor beta chains from one sample, sequenced in a study of blood T cell repertoires in COVID-19. The repertoire was sequenced with immunoSEQ multiplex PCR; TCRdb's copy has only in-frame clones and lacks some. The data show nearly 400,000 clones, roughly 91% seen once. The material sequenced was PBMCs or T cells enriched from blood (not recorded which). The receptors were sampled from a woman aged 25 to 39 who had recovered from COVID-19.

The sample holds a few counts of this clone. The J gene is TRBJ1-2, the V gene TRBV6-5; no clear D. Germline CDR1 and CDR2: MNHEY and SVGAGI. This CDR3 comprises 12 residues. V was clipped by 10 bases and J by 4 bases, with 13 bases between them. CDR3 sequence (DNA): TGTGCCACCGAAGGAGGTTTCTATGGCTACACCTTC. This codes for CATEGGFYGYTF.

The chain carries TRBV5-1 and TRBJ1-1, with 7 bases matching TRBD1. In germline, CDR1 is SGHRS, CDR2 YFSETQ. Unmatched junction bases numbered 4, after V lost 3 bases and J lost 2 bases. There are 14 residues in the CDR3. CDR3 sequence: CASSSTGTNTEAFF. CDR3 coding DNA: TGCGCCAGCAGCTCGACAGGGACCAACACTGAAGCTTTCTTT.

The V gene is TRBV28, the J gene TRBJ1-1; D may be TRBD1 (5 bases). The CDR3 is 16 amino acids. Germline V CDR1 and CDR2: MDHEN, SYDVKM. Trimming removed 6 bases from V and 0 bases from J, with 17 bases in between. As DNA, the CDR3 is TGTGCCAGCAGAAAGTTTCAGGGTCGGATGAACACTGAAGCTTTCTTT. Encoded protein: CASRKFQGRMNTEAFF.

The chain joins TRBV30 to TRBJ2-7, with D unclear. This CDR3 has 14 residues. V gave up 5 bases and J gave up 0 bases, with 14 bases separating them. The germline V gene has CDR1 GTSNPN and CDR2 SVGIG (reference sequence). This CDR3 reads CAWSTEESSYEQYF. CDR3 nucleotide sequence: TGTGCCTGGTCGACTGAGGAAAGCTCCTACGAGCAGTACTTC.

The chain is built from TRBV19 and TRBJ2-4; 11 bases map to TRBD2. Losses at the gene ends were 5 bases for V and 9 bases for J; bases not matched to a gene: 12. CDR1 is LNHDA, CDR2 SQIVND, per germline (reference sequence). The CDR3 sequence is 16 residues long. CDR3 amino acids: CASSVDSGRAKAIQYF. In nucleotides, the CDR3 is TGTGCCAGTAGTGTGGATAGCGGGAGGGCCAAGGCCATTCAGTACTTC.

V and J are TRBV5-5 and TRBJ1-2; the D is unclear. CDR1 and CDR2 (germline): SGHKS, YYEKEE (reference sequence). With 1 base removed from V and 6 bases from J, the gap between germline ends came to 13 bases. The CDR3 is 14 amino acids. DNA for the CDR3: TGTGCCAGCAGCTTGAGTGCGACATCTGATGGCTACACCTTC. It translates to CASSLSATSDGYTF.

Note on this clone: Other DNA sequences from this sample encode an identical CDR3 as well. This rearrangement joins TRBV3-1 (or the pseudogene TRBV3-2) to TRBJ1-5; D is unresolved. Germline-derived CDR1 and CDR2 are LGHDT and YNNKEL (reference sequence). V was pared by 0 bases and J by 4 bases, with 4 bases between. The CDR3 consists of 13 residues. The CDR3 reads CASSQDLNQPQHF. The CDR3 bases are TGTGCCAGCAGCCAAGACCTTAATCAGCCCCAGCATTTT.

This clone was found once. The chain recombines TRBV10-3 with TRBJ1-1; 10 bases match TRBD1. Per germline, CDR1 ENHRY and CDR2 SYGVKD. This CDR3 contains 15 residues. V shed 1 base, J shed 11 bases, and the junction held 10 bases outside the gene matches. The CDR3 DNA is TGTGCCATCAGTGAGTTTATTAAGGGACAGGGGTCGGCTTTCTTT. It encodes CAISEFIKGQGSAFF.

V and J are TRBV7-2 and TRBJ2-7; D unclear. V gave up 1 base and J gave up 3 bases, with 7 bases separating them. This CDR3 is built from 13 residues. Germline loops: CDR1 SGHTA, CDR2 FQGNSA. The CDR3 nucleotides read TGTGCCAGCAGCTTAGGTTGGCTCTACGAGCAGTACTTC. Translated, it gives CASSLGWLYEQYF.

The V and J genes are TRBV5-4 and TRBJ1-2; D not resolved. The CDR3 length is 14 residues. Per germline, CDR1 SGHNT and CDR2 YYREEE (reference sequence). V lost 2 bases and J lost 3, with 11 bases in between. CDR3 protein: CASSLLTVDYGYTF. The CDR3 DNA reads TGTGCCAGCAGCTTACTCACGGTCGACTATGGCTACACCTTC.

The chain employs TRBV7-3 and TRBJ2-1, with TRBD1 matching over 8 bases. The CDR3 is made up of 15 amino acids. V gave up 4 bases and J gave up 0 bases; unmatched junction bases: 2. Germline V gives CDR1 SGHTA, CDR2 FQGTGA. The CDR3 sequence is CASSSTGGSYNEQFF. In nucleotides, the CDR3 is TGTGCCAGCAGCTCTACAGGGGGCTCCTACAATGAGCAGTTCTTC.

The V gene is TRBV28, the J gene TRBJ2-7; 7 bases align to TRBD1. The CDR3 is 13 amino acids. With 2 bases clipped from V and 3 bases from J, the junction kept 1 base outside the gene matches. The V gene's germline CDR1 is MDHEN and CDR2 SYDVKM. CDR3 sequence reads: CASSLGTVYEQYF. CDR3 bases: TGTGCCAGCAGTTTAGGGACAGTCTACGAGCAGTACTTC. The full variable domain, completed using reference TRBV28 and TRBJ2-7, is DVKVTQSSRYLVKRTGEKVFLECVQDMDHENMFWYRQDPGLGLRLIYFSYDVKMKEKGDIPEGYSVSREKKERFSLILESASTNQTSMYLCASSLGTVYEQYFGPGTRLTVT.

About this clone: At the DNA level, this CDR3 is encoded by other sequences in the same sample as well. This chain connects TRBV30 to TRBJ1-2; D gene ambiguous. Looked up from germline, CDR1 is GTSNPN and CDR2 is SVGIG (reference sequence). Trimming cost V 0 bases and J 8 bases, with 7 bases left between them. The CDR3 length is 11 residues. CDR3 coding DNA: TGTGCCTGGAGTGTCCTGAGGGGCTACACCTTC. Translated, it gives CAWSVLRGYTF.

V is TRBV19 and J is TRBJ1-5; perhaps TRBD1 as D (6 bases). CDR1 LNHDA and CDR2 SQIVND come from the germline V gene (reference sequence). Trimming left V 4 bases short and J 0 bases short, with 13 bases between. The CDR3 is 16 residues long. Written as DNA, the CDR3 is TGTGCCAGTAGTACAAATACAGGGTTTAGCAATCAGCCCCAGCATTTT. It translates to CASSTNTGFSNQPQHF.

This chain connects TRBV10-3 to TRBJ1-2; the match to TRBD1 covers 7 bases. CDR1 and CDR2 from the germline V gene are ENHRY and SYGVKD. This CDR3 has 14 amino acids. Losses at the gene ends were 11 bases for V and 2 bases for J; bases not matched to a gene: 11. CDR3 region: CAARGQWANYGYTF. In DNA, the CDR3 is TGTGCCGCCCGGGGACAGTGGGCGAACTATGGCTACACCTTC.